The TCR beta chain described here comes from a study of cytomegalovirus exposure and HLA in healthy donors. Study summary: An early data release held tens of millions of unique TCRs from HLA-typed donors.

This CDR3 contains 13 residues. Trimming removed 1 base from V and 6 bases from J; junction bases left unmatched: 0. CDR1 is SQVTM, CDR2 ANQGSEA, per germline. Study-wide points: Reportedly, HLA-A and HLA-B alleles of most subjects were accurately predicted from TCR beta. The presence/absence work took it that sequencing depth was about the same across donors. CMV antigen specificity was confirmed in vitro for a few CMV-associated chains.

It was with 60 Vbeta and 13 Jbeta primers that the PCR ran. Method: immunoSEQ multiplex PCR; TCRdb's copy keeps in-frame clones and lacks some. The sample consists of about 180,000 clones, more than 75% of them appearing once. Concerning this clone itself: The antigen is not known.

The sample consisted of PBMCs. The chain couples TRBV29-1 to TRBJ1-4, with 9 bases lining up with TRBD1. This clonotype originated in a man in his forties in good health and CMV-seronegative. Written as DNA, the CDR3 is TGCAGCGTTGAAGGGACAGGGGATGAAAAACTGTTTTTT. Translated, it gives CSVEGTGDEKLFF.